This TCR beta chain was captured by sequencing in a study of shared T cell receptors in the human thymus. Clones were read by immunoSEQ multiplex PCR, and TCRdb kept only the in-frame ones, dropping some. The sample holds approximately 660,000 clones, approximately 88% seen once. With 0 bases removed from V and 5 bases from J, the gap between germline ends came to 18 bases. The CDR3 extends over 17 amino acids. Germline V gives CDR1 SGDLS, CDR2 YYNGEE. The same specimen was also included in a second study, on human thymus T cells. In that study: Corrective cardiac surgery supplied the resected thymus tissue.

The TCR originated in a boy under two years old with a congenital heart defect. Source material: thymocytes. V usage is TRBV9 and J usage is TRBJ2-1; no firm D call. CDR3 sequence reads: CASSVDPQRVQNNEQFF. CDR3 nucleotide sequence: TGTGCCAGCAGCGTAGACCCCCAACGGGTACAAAACAATGAGCAGTTCTTC.